This TCR beta chain was captured by sequencing in a study of blood T cells in healthy people across ages. Primed by a sample-barcoded 5' primer and a J-beta primer mix, a second PCR proceeded for about 6 to 11 cycles. TCRdb independently ran MiXCR on the 5' RACE reads; one entry per CDR3 protein. There are some 1,500,000 distinct CDR3 sequences in the sample; 35% to 45% occur only once, and 4% lies in the top ten. This clonotype was found a few times. It may be a read error: a sequence one base away is much more abundant. Sequencing was performed on blood. The source of this sequence is a woman under 30 in good health.

CDR3: CASSDGGRHEKLFF. The CDR3 region has the DNA TGTGCCAGCAGTGATGGGGGCAGGCACGAAAAACTGTTTTTT. The chain uses TRBV25-1 and TRBJ1-4; possible D gene TRBD1, 6 bases. The V gene lost 3 bases and the J gene lost 8 bases, with 13 bases spanning the gap. This CDR3 has 14 amino acids. Looked up from germline, CDR1 is MGHDK and CDR2 is SYGVNS.